The rows below give T cell receptor beta chains drawn from one sample of a study of monozygotic twins with inflammatory bowel disease. TCRdb reprocessed the 5' RACE reads and stores each CDR3 protein as one record, lacking DNA. The listing records roughly 160,000 distinct CDR3 sequences. Material for sequencing was blood. Source of these receptors: a human donor with ulcerative colitis or Crohn's disease, or a healthy co-twin of an affected twin (not recorded which). The CDR3 runs from the conserved cysteine through the conserved F or W. The order of the fields is CDR3 length, V gene, J gene, CDR3 protein.

15	TRBV7-9	TRBJ2-1	CASILGLAGYNEQFF
14	TRBV5-1	TRBJ2-1	CASSLMGGPGEQFF
16	TRBV5-5	TRBJ2-1	CASSSGHTASYNEQFF
11	TRBV12-3/TRBV12-4	TRBJ2-1	CASSYRGEQFF
19	TRBV5-1	TRBJ2-2	CASSLELSGRADSTGELFF
16	TRBV4-1	TRBJ1-1	CASSQESGGVNTEAFF
14	TRBV7-2	TRBJ2-5	CASSLGLAGETQYF
13	TRBV7-3	TRBJ1-1	CASSGPGQGPAFF
13	TRBV27	TRBJ2-7	CASSFGQLYEQYF
14	TRBV20-1	TRBJ2-7	CSARDSLGTYEQYF
16	TRBV7-9	TRBJ1-1	CASSLAFRVPNTEAFF
18	TRBV27	TRBJ2-3	CASSSYLGLAGSTDTQYF
15	TRBV30	TRBJ1-2	CAWSVRNRDRYGYTF
13	TRBV18	TRBJ1-5	CASSTSGNQPQHF
13	TRBV11-2	TRBJ1-6	CASSPISSSPLHF
13	TRBV12-3/TRBV12-4	TRBJ2-1	CASSLGLAGGWFF
14	TRBV9	TRBJ1-1	CASTSGTGNTEAFF
13	TRBV5-5	TRBJ1-1	CASSFGPDTEAFF
14	TRBV27	TRBJ1-2	CANSRAGETYGYTF
14	TRBV20-1	TRBJ2-1	CSAAGLAGYNEQFF
13	TRBV4-1	TRBJ2-7	CASSQVIGGEQYF
15	TRBV3-1	TRBJ2-1	CASSQPISSYNEQFF
16	TRBV12-3/TRBV12-4	TRBJ2-2	CASSPFIGANTGELFF
14	TRBV5-5	TRBJ2-1	CASSLGQGGDEQFF
16	TRBV10-3	TRBJ1-2	CAISEGTGRSNYGYTF
15	TRBV7-3	TRBJ2-3	CASSSTGDGTDTQYF
14	TRBV27	TRBJ1-1	CASGILQGGTEAFF
14	TRBV2	TRBJ2-1	CASSVGQGSNEQFF
14	TRBV3-1	TRBJ2-1	CASSRDLSYNEQFF
13	TRBV20-1	TRBJ1-1	CSAWTGMNTEAFF
14	TRBV12-3/TRBV12-4	TRBJ2-1	CASSRWDSANEQFF
16	TRBV5-1	TRBJ2-3	CASSLVEGTITDTQYF
20	TRBV12-2	TRBJ1-5	CASRLAGGQPTIYSNQPQHF
15	TRBV10-3	TRBJ1-3	CAISEQADSGNTIYF
16	TRBV5-5	TRBJ2-6	CASSLVTGSGANVLTF
14	TRBV7-2	TRBJ2-1	CASTGGGTYNEQFF
16	TRBV18	TRBJ2-7	CASSPTGLAGEYEQYF
15	TRBV20-1	TRBJ2-3	CSASRTGGRTDTQYF
16	TRBV27	TRBJ1-2	CASSFADPGRIYGYTF
16	TRBV27	TRBJ2-7	CASSLLPGPGGAEQYF
16	TRBV27	TRBJ2-1	CASSFGAGWTYNEQFF
16	TRBV3-1	TRBJ2-3	CASSQRTSGSADTQYF
14	TRBV5-1	TRBJ1-1	CASSPSGTTDEAFF
18	TRBV7-2	TRBJ2-3	CASSLAGLAGINTDTQYF
15	TRBV20-1	TRBJ2-3	CSARRPQLGTDTQYF
16	TRBV7-8	TRBJ1-2	CASSLVLGAGTKDYTF
13	TRBV4-2	TRBJ2-1	CASSQGSWNEQFF
14	TRBV15	TRBJ2-5	CATSREAGSENQYF
13	TRBV6-5	TRBJ2-1	CASTRTPYNEQFF